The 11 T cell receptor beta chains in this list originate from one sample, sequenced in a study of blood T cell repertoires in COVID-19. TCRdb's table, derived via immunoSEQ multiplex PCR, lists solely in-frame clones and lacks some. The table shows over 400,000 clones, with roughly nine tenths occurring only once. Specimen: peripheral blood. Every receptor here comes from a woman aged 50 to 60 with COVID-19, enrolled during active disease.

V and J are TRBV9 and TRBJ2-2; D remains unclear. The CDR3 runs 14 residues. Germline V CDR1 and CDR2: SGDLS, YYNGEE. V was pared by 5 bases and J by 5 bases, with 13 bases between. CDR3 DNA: TGTGCCAGCAGACTTAATGAGGTAACCGGGGAGCTGTTTTTT. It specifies CASRLNEVTGELFF.

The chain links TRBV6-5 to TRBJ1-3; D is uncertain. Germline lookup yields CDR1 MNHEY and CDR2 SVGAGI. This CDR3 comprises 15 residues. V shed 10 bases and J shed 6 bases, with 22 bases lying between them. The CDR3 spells CATLDGIRLKNTIYF. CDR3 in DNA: TGTGCCACCCTTGATGGCATCCGACTGAAAAACACCATATATTTT.

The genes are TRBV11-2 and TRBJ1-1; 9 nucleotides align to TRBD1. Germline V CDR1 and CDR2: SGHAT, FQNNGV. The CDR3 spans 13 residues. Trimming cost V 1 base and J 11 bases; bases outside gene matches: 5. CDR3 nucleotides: TGTGCCAGCAGCTTAGCACAGGGGGCTTCTGCTTTCTTT. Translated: CASSLAQGASAFF.

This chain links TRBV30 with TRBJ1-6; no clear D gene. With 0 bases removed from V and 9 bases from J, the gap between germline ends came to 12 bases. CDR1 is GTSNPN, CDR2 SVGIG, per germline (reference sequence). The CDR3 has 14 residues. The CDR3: CAWSVRVRGSPLHF. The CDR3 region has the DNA TGTGCCTGGAGTGTACGAGTTCGGGGTTCACCCCTCCACTTT. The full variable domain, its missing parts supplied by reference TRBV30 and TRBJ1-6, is SQTIHQWPATLVQPVGSPLSLECTVEGTSNPNLYWYRQAAGRGLQLLFYSVGIGQISSEVPQNLSASRPQDRQFILSSKKLLLSDSGFYLCAWSVRVRGSPLHFGNGTRLTVT.

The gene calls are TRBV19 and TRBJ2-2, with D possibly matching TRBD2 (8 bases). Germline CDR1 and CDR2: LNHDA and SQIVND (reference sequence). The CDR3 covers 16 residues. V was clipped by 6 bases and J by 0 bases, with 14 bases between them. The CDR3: CASSPGGGANTGELFF. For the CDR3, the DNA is TGTGCCAGTAGCCCGGGAGGGGGCGCGAACACCGGGGAGCTGTTTTTT.

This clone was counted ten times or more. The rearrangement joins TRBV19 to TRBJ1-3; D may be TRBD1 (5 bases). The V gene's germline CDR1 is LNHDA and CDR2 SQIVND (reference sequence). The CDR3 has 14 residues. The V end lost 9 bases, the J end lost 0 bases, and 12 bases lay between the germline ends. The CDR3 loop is CASENQGSGNTIYF. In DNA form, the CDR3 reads TGTGCCAGCGAGAACCAGGGCTCTGGAAACACCATATATTTT.

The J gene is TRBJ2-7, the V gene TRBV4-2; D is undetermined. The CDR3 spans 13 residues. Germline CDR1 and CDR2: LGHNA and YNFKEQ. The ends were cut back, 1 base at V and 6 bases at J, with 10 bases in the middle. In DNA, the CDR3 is TGTGCCAGCAGCCAAGTATCTAGTCCCGAGCAGTACTTC. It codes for CASSQVSSPEQYF.

The CDR3 DNA reads TGTGCCAGCAGTTCCGGACTAGCGGGGGGCACAGATACGCAGTATTTT. Residues: CASSSGLAGGTDTQYF. The rearrangement joins TRBV6-6 to TRBJ2-3; 13 nucleotides align to TRBD2. Germline CDR1 reads MNHNY; CDR2 reads SVGAGI (reference sequence). The CDR3 totals 16 residues. V trimming: 4 bases; J trimming: 1 base; junction bases outside the gene matches: 2.

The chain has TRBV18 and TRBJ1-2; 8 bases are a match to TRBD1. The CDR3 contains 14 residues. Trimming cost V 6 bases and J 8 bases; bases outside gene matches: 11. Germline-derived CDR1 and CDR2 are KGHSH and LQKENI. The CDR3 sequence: CASSLQGGEDGYTF. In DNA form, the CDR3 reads TGTGCCAGCTCGCTACAGGGGGGAGAGGACGGCTACACCTTC.

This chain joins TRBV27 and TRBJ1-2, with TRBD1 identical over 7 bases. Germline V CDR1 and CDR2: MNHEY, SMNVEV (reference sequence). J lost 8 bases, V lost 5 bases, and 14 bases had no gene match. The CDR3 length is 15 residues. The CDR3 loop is CASSKLDRVSDGYTF. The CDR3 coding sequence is TGTGCCAGCAGTAAATTAGACAGGGTGTCTGACGGCTACACCTTC.

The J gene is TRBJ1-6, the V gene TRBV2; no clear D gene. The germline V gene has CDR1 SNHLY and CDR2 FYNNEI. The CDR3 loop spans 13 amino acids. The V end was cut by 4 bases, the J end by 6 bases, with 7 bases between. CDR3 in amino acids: CASSAETNSPLHF. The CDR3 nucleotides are TGTGCCAGCAGTGCGGAGACTAATTCACCCCTCCACTTT.